The 2 T cell receptor beta chains below come from one sample, sequenced in a study of T cells in Graves' hyperthyroidism and ophthalmopathy. The investigators amplified TCR beta CDR3 regions from RNA transcripts. The HTBI primer set served for first-round RT-PCR of the TCR CDR3. TCRdb reprocessed the multiplex PCR reads via MiXCR and lists one record per CDR3 protein. The sample contains about 300,000 distinct CDR3 sequences, 15% to 20% of which appear only once. Specimen: blood. The source is a man aged 30 to 45 with Graves' hyperthyroidism.

This clonotype was seen repeatedly, ten times or more. V usage is TRBV5-1 and J usage is TRBJ2-1, with D maybe TRBD1 (5 bases). The length of the CDR3 is 13 residues. Germline CDR1 is SGHRS and CDR2 is YFSETQ. The V end was cut by 5 bases, the J end by 7 bases, with 13 bases between. The CDR3 here is CASSEQVLNEQFF. The CDR3 DNA reads TGCGCCAGCAGTGAACAGGTCCTTAATGAGCAGTTCTTC.

This clonotype has ten or more counts. This chain joins TRBV30 and TRBJ1-2; D gene ambiguous. V lost 0 bases and J 1 base, leaving 12 bases between the germline ends. This CDR3 has 15 amino acids. CDR1 and CDR2 from the germline V gene are GTSNPN and SVGIG (reference sequence). CDR3 bases: TGTGCCTGGAGTGTTTCGGCTGGGATTAACTATGGCTACACCTTC. This codes for CAWSVSAGINYGYTF.